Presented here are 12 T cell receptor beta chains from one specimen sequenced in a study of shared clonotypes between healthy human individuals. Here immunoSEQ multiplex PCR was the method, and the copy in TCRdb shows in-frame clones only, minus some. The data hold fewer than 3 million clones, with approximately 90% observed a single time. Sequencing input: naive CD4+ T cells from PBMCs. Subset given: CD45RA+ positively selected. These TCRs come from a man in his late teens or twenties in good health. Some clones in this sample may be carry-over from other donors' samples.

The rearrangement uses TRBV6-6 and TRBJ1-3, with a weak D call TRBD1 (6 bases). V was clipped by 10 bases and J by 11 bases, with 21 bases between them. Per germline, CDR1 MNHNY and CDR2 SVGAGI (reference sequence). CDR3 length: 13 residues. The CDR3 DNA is TGTGCCACTGGGAGGACAGTGCAAACGTCCATATATTTT. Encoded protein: CATGRTVQTSIYF.

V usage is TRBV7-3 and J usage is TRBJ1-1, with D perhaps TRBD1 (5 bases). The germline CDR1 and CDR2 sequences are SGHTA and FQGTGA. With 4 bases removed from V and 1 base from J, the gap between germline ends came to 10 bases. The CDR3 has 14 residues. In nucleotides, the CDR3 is TGTGCCAGCAGCTCAAACCAGGGGAACACTGAAGCTTTCTTT. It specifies CASSSNQGNTEAFF.

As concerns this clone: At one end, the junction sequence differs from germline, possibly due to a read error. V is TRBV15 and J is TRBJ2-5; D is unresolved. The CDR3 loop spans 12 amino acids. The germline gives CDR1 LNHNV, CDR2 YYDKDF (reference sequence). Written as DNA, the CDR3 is TGTGCCACCAGCAGAGATCAAGGGACCCAGTACTTC. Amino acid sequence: CATSRDQGTQYF. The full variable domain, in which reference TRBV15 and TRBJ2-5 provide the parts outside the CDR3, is DAMVIQNPRYQVTQFGKPVTLSCSQTLNHNVMYWYQQKSSQAPKLLFHYYDKDFNNEADTPDNFQSRRPNTSFCFLDIRSPGLGDTAMYLCATSRDQGTQYFGPGTRLLVL.

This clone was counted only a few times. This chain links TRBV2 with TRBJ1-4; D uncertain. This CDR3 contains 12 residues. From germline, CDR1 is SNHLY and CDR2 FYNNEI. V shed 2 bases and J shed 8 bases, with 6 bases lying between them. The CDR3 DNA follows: TGTGCCAGCAGTGAACAATCCGAAAAACTGTTTTTT. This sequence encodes CASSEQSEKLFF.

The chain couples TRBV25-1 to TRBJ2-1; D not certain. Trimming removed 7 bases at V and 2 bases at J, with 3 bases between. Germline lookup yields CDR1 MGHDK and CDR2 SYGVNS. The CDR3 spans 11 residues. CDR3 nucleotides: TGTGCCAGCACTACCTACAATGAGCAGTTCTTC. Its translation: CASTTYNEQFF.

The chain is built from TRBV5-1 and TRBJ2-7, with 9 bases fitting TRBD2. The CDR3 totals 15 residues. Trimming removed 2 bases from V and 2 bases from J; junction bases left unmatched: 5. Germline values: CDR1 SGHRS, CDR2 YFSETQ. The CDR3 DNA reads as TGCGCCAGCAGCTTTAATAGCGGGAGCCCCTACGAGCAGTACTTC. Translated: CASSFNSGSPYEQYF.

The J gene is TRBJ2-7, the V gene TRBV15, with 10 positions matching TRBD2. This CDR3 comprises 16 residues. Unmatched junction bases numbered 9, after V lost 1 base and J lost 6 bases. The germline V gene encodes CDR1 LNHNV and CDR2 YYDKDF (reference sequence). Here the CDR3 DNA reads TGTGCCACCAGCAGAGGATATGAGCGGGAGGGCCGCGAGCAGTACTTC. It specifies CATSRGYEREGREQYF.

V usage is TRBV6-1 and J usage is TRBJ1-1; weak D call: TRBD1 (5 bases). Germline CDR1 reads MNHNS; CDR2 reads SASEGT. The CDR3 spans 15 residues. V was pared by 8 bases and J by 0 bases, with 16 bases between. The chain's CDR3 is CASSTMGGMNTEAFF. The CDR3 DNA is TGTGCCAGCTCTACTATGGGGGGAATGAACACTGAAGCTTTCTTT.

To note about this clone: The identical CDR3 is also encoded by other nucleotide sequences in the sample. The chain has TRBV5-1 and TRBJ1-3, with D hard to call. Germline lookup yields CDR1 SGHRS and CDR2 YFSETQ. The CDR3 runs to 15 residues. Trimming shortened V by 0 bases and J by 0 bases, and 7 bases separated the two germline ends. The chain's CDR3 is CASSLAGSSGNTIYF. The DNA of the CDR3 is TGCGCCAGCAGCTTGGCAGGTTCCTCTGGAAACACCATATATTTT.

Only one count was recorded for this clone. CDR3: CASSPYAGQPYEQYF. DNA of the CDR3: TGTGCCAGCTCACCCTACGCCGGACAGCCCTACGAGCAGTACTTC. The rearrangement joins TRBV18 to TRBJ2-7; D may be TRBD1 (6 bases). Germline lookup yields CDR1 KGHSH and CDR2 LQKENI. This CDR3 is built from 15 residues. Trimming cost V 3 bases and J 2 bases, with 14 bases left between them.

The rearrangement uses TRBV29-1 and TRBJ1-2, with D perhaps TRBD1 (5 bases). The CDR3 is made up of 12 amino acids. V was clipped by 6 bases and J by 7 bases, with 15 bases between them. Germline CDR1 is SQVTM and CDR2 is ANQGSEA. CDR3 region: CSVAGWGTGYTF. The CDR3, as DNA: TGCAGCGTAGCAGGATGGGGGACTGGCTACACCTTC.

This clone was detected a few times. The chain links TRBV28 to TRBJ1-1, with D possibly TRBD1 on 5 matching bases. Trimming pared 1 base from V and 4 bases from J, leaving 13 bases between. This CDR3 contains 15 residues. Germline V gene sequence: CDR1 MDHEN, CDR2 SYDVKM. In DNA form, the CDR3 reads TGTGCCAGCAGTTTATTGAGGGGCGGGGGCACTGAAGCTTTCTTT. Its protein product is CASSLLRGGGTEAFF. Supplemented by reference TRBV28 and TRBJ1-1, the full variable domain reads DVKVTQSSRYLVKRTGEKVFLECVQDMDHENMFWYRQDPGLGLRLIYFSYDVKMKEKGDIPEGYSVSREKKERFSLILESASTNQTSMYLCASSLLRGGGTEAFFGQGTRLTVV.